This TCR beta chain was obtained from a study of T-cell memory formation after mild COVID-19. The CDR3 is 14 amino acids. With 3 bases removed from V and 6 bases from J, the gap between germline ends came to 14 bases. For this clonotype: The antigen is unknown.

Study findings and constraints: Some SARS-CoV-2-responding clones were already detected in memory before infection.

TCRdb ran MiXCR on the 5' RACE reads and lists one entry per CDR3 protein. The profile covers under 250,000 distinct CDR3 sequences, with 15% appearing a single time and approximately 2.1% taken by the ten largest. The chain employs TRBV12-3 or TRBV12-4 and TRBJ1-2; D is possibly TRBD1 (5 bases). Sequencing input: PBMCs or a T cell subset sorted from them (not recorded which). This clonotype was sampled from an adult woman who had mild COVID-19 (a few samples of this study predate the infection). Cell type and time point are not known. DNA for the CDR3: TGTGCCAGCAGTTTCCAGAGGGGAACTAATGGCTACACCTTC. Translating it yields CASSFQRGTNGYTF.